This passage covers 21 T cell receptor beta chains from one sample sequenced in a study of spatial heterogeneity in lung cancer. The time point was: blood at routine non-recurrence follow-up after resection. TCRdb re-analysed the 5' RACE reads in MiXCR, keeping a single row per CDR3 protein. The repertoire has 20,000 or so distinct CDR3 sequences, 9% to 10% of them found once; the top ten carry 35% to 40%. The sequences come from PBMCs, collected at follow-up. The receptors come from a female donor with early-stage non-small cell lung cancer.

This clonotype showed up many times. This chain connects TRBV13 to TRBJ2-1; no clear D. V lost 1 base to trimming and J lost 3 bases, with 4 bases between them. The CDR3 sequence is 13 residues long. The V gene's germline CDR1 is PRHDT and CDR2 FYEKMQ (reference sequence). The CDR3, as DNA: TGTGCCAGCAGCTTAGCGAACTACAATGAGCAGTTCTTC. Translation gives CASSLANYNEQFF.

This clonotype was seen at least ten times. The CDR3 region is CASSVAGSDTQYF. The DNA of the CDR3 is TGTGCCAGCAGCGTAGCTGGCTCAGATACGCAGTATTTT. The chain links TRBV9 to TRBJ2-3; D gene uncertain. Germline values: CDR1 SGDLS, CDR2 YYNGEE. There are 13 residues in the CDR3. V lost 0 bases to trimming and J lost 4 bases, with 6 bases between them.

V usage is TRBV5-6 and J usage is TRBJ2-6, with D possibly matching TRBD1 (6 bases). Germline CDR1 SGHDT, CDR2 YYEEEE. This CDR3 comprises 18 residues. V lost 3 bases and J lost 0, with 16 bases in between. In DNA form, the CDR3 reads TGTGCCAGCAGCTCCGTGGACAGAATCAACTCTGGGGCCAACGTCCTGACTTTC. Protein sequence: CASSSVDRINSGANVLTF. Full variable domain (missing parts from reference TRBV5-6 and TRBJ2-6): DAGVTQSPTHLIKTRGQQVTLRCSPKSGHDTVSWYQQALGQGPQFIFQYYEEEERQRGNFPDRFSGHQFPNYSSELNVNALLLGDSALYLCASSSVDRINSGANVLTFGAGSRLTVL.

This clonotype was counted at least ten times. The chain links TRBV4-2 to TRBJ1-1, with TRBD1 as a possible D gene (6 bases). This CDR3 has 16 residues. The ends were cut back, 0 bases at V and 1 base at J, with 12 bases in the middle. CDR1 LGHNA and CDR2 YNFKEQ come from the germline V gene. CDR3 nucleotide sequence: TGTGCCAGCAGCCAAGAAATTGGGGGCGCGAACACTGAAGCTTTCTTT. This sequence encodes CASSQEIGGANTEAFF.

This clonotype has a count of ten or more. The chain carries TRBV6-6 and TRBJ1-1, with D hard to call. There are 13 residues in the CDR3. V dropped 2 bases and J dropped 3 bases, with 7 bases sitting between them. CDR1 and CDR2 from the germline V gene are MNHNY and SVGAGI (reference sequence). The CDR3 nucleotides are TGTGCCAGCAGTTACCAGAGTCACACTGAAGCTTTCTTT. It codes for CASSYQSHTEAFF.

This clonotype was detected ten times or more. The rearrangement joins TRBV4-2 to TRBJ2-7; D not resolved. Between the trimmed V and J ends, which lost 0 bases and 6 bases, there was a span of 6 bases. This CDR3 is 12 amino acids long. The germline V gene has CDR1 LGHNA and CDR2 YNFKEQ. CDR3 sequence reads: CASSQDTLEQYF. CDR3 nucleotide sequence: TGTGCCAGCAGCCAAGATACGCTCGAGCAGTACTTC.

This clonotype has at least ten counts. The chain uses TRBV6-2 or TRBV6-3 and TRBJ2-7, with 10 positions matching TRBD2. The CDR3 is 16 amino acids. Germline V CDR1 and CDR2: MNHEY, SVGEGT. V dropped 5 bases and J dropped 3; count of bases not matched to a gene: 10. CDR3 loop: CASSPLPTSGFYEQYF. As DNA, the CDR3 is TGTGCCAGCAGTCCCCTCCCGACTAGCGGGTTCTACGAGCAGTACTTC.

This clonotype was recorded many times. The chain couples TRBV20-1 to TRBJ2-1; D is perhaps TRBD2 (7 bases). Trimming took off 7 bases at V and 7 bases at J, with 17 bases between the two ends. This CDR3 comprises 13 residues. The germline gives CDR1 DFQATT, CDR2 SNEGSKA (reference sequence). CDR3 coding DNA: TGCAGTGGGGAGGGACAAGGGGCTAATGAGCAGTTCTTC. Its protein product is CSGEGQGANEQFF.

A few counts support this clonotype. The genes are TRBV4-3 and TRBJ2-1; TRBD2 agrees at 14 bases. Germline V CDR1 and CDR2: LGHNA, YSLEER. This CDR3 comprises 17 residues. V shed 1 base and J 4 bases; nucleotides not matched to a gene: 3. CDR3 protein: CASSQGTSGGMYNEQFF. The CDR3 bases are TGCGCCAGCAGCCAAGGGACTAGCGGGGGGATGTACAATGAGCAGTTCTTC.

DNA of the CDR3: TGCCTGGGAACTACCTCCTACAATGAGCAGTTCTTC. Encoded protein: CLGTTSYNEQFF. The V call is TRBV29-1, the J call TRBJ2-1; unclear D gene. CDR3 length: 12 residues. CDR1 SQVTM and CDR2 ANQGSEA come from the germline V gene.

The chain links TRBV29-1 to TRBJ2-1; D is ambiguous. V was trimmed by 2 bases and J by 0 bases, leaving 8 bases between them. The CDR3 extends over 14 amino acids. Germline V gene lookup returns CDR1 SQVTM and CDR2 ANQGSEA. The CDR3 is CSVESASSYNEQFF. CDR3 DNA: TGCAGCGTTGAATCGGCTAGCTCCTACAATGAGCAGTTCTTC.

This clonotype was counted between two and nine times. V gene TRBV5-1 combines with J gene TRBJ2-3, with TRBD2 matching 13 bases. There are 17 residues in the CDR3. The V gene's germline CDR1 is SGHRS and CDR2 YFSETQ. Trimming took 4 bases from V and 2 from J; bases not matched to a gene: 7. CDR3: CASSPGTSGDLTDTQYF. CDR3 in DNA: TGCGCCAGCAGCCCGGGGACTAGCGGGGACCTCACAGATACGCAGTATTTT.

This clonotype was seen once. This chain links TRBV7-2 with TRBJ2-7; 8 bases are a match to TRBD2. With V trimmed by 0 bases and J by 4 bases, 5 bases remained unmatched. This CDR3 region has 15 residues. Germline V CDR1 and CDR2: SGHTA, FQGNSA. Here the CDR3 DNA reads TGTGCCAGCAGCTTAGCCTCCACGGGGGGGTACGAGCAGTACTTC. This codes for CASSLASTGGYEQYF.

The CDR3, as DNA: TGTGCCAGCAGTCAAGACTACAGCTCCTACAATGAGCAGTTCTTC. This gives the protein CASSQDYSSYNEQFF. The rearrangement uses TRBV6-6 and TRBJ2-1; tentatively, D is TRBD2 (5 bases). The V end was cut by 5 bases, the J end by 0 bases, with 11 bases between. The CDR3 is 15 residues long. CDR1 is MNHNY, CDR2 SVGAGI, per germline (reference sequence).

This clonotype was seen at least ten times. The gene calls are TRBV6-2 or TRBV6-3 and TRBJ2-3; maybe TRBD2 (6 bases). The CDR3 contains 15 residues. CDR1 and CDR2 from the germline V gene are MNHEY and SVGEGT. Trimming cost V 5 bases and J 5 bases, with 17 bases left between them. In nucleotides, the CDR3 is TGTGCCAGCAGTACACTCCGGGACGGGGGAGATACGCAGTATTTT. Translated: CASSTLRDGGDTQYF.

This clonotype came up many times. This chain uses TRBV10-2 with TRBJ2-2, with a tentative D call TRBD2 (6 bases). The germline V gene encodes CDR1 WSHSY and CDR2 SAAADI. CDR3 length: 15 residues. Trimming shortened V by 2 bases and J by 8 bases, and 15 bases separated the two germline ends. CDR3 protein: CASSEPSTSFGELFF. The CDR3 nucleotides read TGCGCCAGCAGTGAGCCCTCGACTAGTTTTGGGGAGCTGTTTTTT.

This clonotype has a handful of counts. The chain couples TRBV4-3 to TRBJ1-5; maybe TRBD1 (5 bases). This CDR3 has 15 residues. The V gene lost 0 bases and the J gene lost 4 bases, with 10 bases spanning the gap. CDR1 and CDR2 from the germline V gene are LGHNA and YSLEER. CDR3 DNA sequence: TGCGCCAGCAGCCAAGAGTGGGGCCGAAATCAGCCCCAGCATTTT. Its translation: CASSQEWGRNQPQHF.

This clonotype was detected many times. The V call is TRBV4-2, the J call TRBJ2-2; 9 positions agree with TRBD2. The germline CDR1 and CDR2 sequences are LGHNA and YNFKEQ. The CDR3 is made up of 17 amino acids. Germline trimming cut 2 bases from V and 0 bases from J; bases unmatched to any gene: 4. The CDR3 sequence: CASSQRSSGTNTGELFF. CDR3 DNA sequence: TGTGCCAGCAGCCAAAGATCTAGCGGGACGAACACCGGGGAGCTGTTTTTT.

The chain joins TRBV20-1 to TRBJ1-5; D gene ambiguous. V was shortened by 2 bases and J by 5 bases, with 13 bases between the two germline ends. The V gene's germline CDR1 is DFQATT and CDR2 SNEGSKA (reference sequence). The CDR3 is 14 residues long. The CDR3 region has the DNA TGCAGTGCTAGAAGGCCGGCCGGAGATCAGCCCCAGCATTTT. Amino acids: CSARRPAGDQPQHF.

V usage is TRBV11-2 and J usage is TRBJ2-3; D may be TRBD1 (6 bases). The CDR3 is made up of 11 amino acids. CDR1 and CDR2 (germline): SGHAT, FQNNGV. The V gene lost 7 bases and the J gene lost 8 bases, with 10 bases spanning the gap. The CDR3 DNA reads TGTGCCAGCACCCGACAGGTTACGCAGTATTTT. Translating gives CASTRQVTQYF.

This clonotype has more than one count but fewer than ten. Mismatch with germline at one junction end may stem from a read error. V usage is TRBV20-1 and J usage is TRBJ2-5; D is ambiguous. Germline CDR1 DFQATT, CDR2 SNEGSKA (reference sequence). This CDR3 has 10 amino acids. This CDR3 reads CSAGEETQYF. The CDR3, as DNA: TGCAGTGCTGGAGAGGAGACCCAGTACTTC.